Listed here are 17 T cell receptor beta chains from one sample, sequenced in a study of blood T cell repertoires in COVID-19. Repertoires were generated with immunoSEQ multiplex PCR, while TCRdb's copy carries only in-frame clones and drops some. The sample has roughly 200,000 clones, roughly 84% seen once. Source material: PBMCs or T cells enriched from blood (not recorded which). These receptors all stem from a man aged 25-45 years in a cohort exposed to, infected with or recovered from COVID-19 (not recorded which).

The rearrangement uses TRBV2 and TRBJ1-1, with a weak D call TRBD1 (5 bases). Germline V gene data show CDR1 as SNHLY and CDR2 as FYNNEI. This CDR3 spans 14 amino acids. V lost 3 bases and J lost 3, with 11 bases in between. The CDR3 sequence: CASSDRRVDTEAFF. CDR3 coding DNA: TGTGCCAGCAGTGATCGCAGGGTGGACACTGAAGCTTTCTTT.

This clone was observed a few times. The rearrangement joins TRBV18 to TRBJ2-7; 9 bases map to TRBD1. Germline CDR1 is KGHSH and CDR2 is LQKENI. Unmatched junction bases numbered 4, after V lost 0 bases and J lost 7 bases. This CDR3 has 14 amino acids. CDR3 protein: CASSPPGQGLEQYF. For the CDR3, the DNA is TGTGCCAGCTCACCACCGGGACAGGGATTGGAGCAGTACTTC.

The V and J genes are TRBV7-3 and TRBJ2-1, with 12 bases matching TRBD2. CDR1 is SGHTA, CDR2 FQGTGA, per germline. This CDR3 region has 16 residues. Losses at the gene ends were 6 bases for V and 4 bases for J; bases not matched to a gene: 7. CDR3 sequence reads: CASRALAGGPYNEQFF. In DNA, the CDR3 is TGTGCCAGCAGGGCCCTAGCGGGAGGGCCGTACAATGAGCAGTTCTTC. Full variable domain (remainder filled in from reference TRBV7-3 and TRBJ2-1): GAGVSQTPSNKVTEKGKYVELRCDPISGHTALYWYRQSLGQGPEFLIYFQGTGAADDSGLPNDRFFAVRPEGSVSTLKIQRTERGDSAVYLCASRALAGGPYNEQFFGPGTRLTVL.

The V call is TRBV5-1, the J call TRBJ2-1; the D gene is possibly TRBD2 (6 bases). CDR1 SGHRS and CDR2 YFSETQ come from the germline V gene. The CDR3 extends over 15 amino acids. V was cut by 4 bases and J by 1 base, with 12 bases left in between. The CDR3 bases are TGCGCCAGCAGCCCCGGGAGTTATTCCTACAATGAGCAGTTCTTC. The encoded protein is CASSPGSYSYNEQFF. The full variable domain, rest sourced from reference TRBV5-1 and TRBJ2-1, is KAGVTQTPRYLIKTRGQQVTLSCSPISGHRSVSWYQQTPGQGLQFLFEYFSETQRNKGNFPGRFSGRQFSNSRSEMNVSTLELGDSALYLCASSPGSYSYNEQFFGPGTRLTVL.

The chain couples TRBV5-1 to TRBJ2-1, with unresolved D. V was shortened by 1 base and J by 7 bases, with 18 bases between the two germline ends. This CDR3 comprises 16 residues. The V gene's germline CDR1 is SGHRS and CDR2 YFSETQ. Here the CDR3 reads CASSLPRMGLLNEQFF. CDR3 sequence (DNA): TGCGCCAGCAGCTTGCCCAGGATGGGCCTCTTGAATGAGCAGTTCTTC.

V gene TRBV7-2 combines with J gene TRBJ2-1, with 7 bases identical to TRBD2. The junction had 13 bases not matched to a gene; V was cut back by 3 bases and J by 2 bases. Germline V gene data show CDR1 as SGHTA and CDR2 as FQGNSA. The CDR3 sequence is 18 residues long. DNA of the CDR3: TGTGCCAGCAGCTTTTCTAGCGGCCCTGGAAGGACCTACAATGAGCAGTTCTTC. It encodes CASSFSSGPGRTYNEQFF. Looking up the rest from reference TRBV7-2 and TRBJ2-1 gives the full variable domain: GAGVSQSPSNKVTEKGKDVELRCDPISGHTALYWYRQSLGQGLEFLIYFQGNSAPDKSGLPSDRFSAERTGGSVSTLTIQRTQQEDSAVYLCASSFSSGPGRTYNEQFFGPGTRLTVL.

The chain is built from TRBV5-1 and TRBJ2-7, with D tentatively TRBD2 (5 bases). The CDR3 is made up of 13 amino acids. Germline lookup yields CDR1 SGHRS and CDR2 YFSETQ. V was cut by 6 bases and J by 6 bases, with 16 bases left in between. CDR3 nucleotide sequence: TGCGCCAGCAAACGACCCCCCCGGGGCGAGCAGTACTTC. Its protein product is CASKRPPRGEQYF. Combining the CDR3 with reference TRBV5-1 and TRBJ2-7 gives the whole variable domain KAGVTQTPRYLIKTRGQQVTLSCSPISGHRSVSWYQQTPGQGLQFLFEYFSETQRNKGNFPGRFSGRQFSNSRSEMNVSTLELGDSALYLCASKRPPRGEQYFGPGTRLTVT.

This chain connects TRBV28 to TRBJ1-5; 11 positions agree with TRBD1. This CDR3 region has 16 residues. Germline V gives CDR1 MDHEN, CDR2 SYDVKM. Trimming at V came to 4 bases and at J to 6 bases, leaving 8 bases not matched to a gene. Here the CDR3 reads CASSWGGQGAGQPQHF. The CDR3 nucleotides are TGTGCCAGCAGTTGGGGAGGACAGGGGGCAGGTCAGCCCCAGCATTTT.

The chain employs TRBV29-1 and TRBJ1-2; D not resolved. This CDR3 has 13 amino acids. V dropped 1 base and J dropped 6 bases, with 12 bases sitting between them. Germline-derived CDR1 and CDR2 are SQVTM and ANQGSEA. The CDR3 DNA is TGCAGCGTTGAAGTCGCCAGGCAACATGGCTACACCTTC. Protein: CSVEVARQHGYTF.

This clone has more than one count but fewer than ten. This chain uses TRBV28 with TRBJ2-7; TRBD1 aligns across 9 bases. The CDR3 extends over 14 amino acids. Germline values: CDR1 MDHEN, CDR2 SYDVKM. With 5 bases clipped from V and 4 bases from J, the junction kept 6 bases outside the gene matches. The chain's CDR3 is CASSPGQGFYEQYF. Here the CDR3 DNA reads TGTGCCAGCAGTCCGGGACAGGGTTTTTACGAGCAGTACTTC. The full variable domain, completed using reference TRBV28 and TRBJ2-7, is DVKVTQSSRYLVKRTGEKVFLECVQDMDHENMFWYRQDPGLGLRLIYFSYDVKMKEKGDIPEGYSVSREKKERFSLILESASTNQTSMYLCASSPGQGFYEQYFGPGTRLTVT.

The CDR3 reads CASSQPPVYEQYF. As DNA, the CDR3 is TGCGCCAGCAGCCAACCGCCGGTTTACGAGCAGTACTTC. The V gene is TRBV4-1, the J gene TRBJ2-7, with no clear D. CDR1 and CDR2 (germline): MGHRA, YSYEKL. The CDR3 consists of 13 residues. V gave up 2 bases and J gave up 4 bases, with 9 bases separating them.

The CDR3 DNA is TGTGCCAGCAGCAAAGATCTACGGGAGGGCCCGGGGGAGACCCAGTACTTC. Translating gives CASSKDLREGPGETQYF. J is TRBJ2-5 and V is TRBV21-1; TRBD2, the table's D call, was not compared with the DNA. TRBV21-1 is reported as a pseudogene. The CDR3 is 17 residues long.

The chain links TRBV28 to TRBJ2-2; 9 nucleotides line up with TRBD2. This CDR3 spans 18 amino acids. The trim removed 4 bases at V and 0 bases at J, leaving 9 bases unmatched. Germline V CDR1 and CDR2: MDHEN, SYDVKM. The CDR3 DNA reads as TGTGCCAGCAGTTCGCTCCGGGCGGGAGGGTCGAACACCGGGGAGCTGTTTTTT. It translates to CASSSLRAGGSNTGELFF.

The rearrangement links TRBV3-1 (or the pseudogene TRBV3-2) to TRBJ2-1; TRBD2 agrees at 9 bases. There are 15 residues in the CDR3. Germline CDR1 and CDR2: LGHDT and YNNKEL (reference sequence). With 2 bases clipped from V and 5 bases from J, the junction kept 4 bases outside the gene matches. The CDR3 nucleotides read TGTGCCAGCAGCCAACTAGCGGGACTAGACAATGAGCAGTTCTTC. This sequence encodes CASSQLAGLDNEQFF.

The gene calls are TRBV24-1 and TRBJ1-5, with 10 bases aligning to TRBD1. V was pared by 3 bases and J by 6 bases, with 7 bases of the junction left unmatched. The CDR3 is made up of 16 amino acids. Germline V gene lookup returns CDR1 KGHDR and CDR2 SFDVKD. Here the CDR3 reads CATSDPPGQGTQPQHF. The CDR3 coding sequence is TGTGCCACCAGTGATCCCCCGGGACAGGGGACTCAGCCCCAGCATTTT.

This chain uses TRBV28 with TRBJ2-1, with 9 bases fitting TRBD1. The length of the CDR3 is 16 residues. The V and J ends lost 5 bases and 7 bases, in that order; junction bases with no gene match: 12. Germline V gives CDR1 MDHEN, CDR2 SYDVKM. Here the CDR3 DNA reads TGTGCCAGCAGTGGAGACAGGGGGGCTTGGGGGAATGAGCAGTTCTTC. It codes for CASSGDRGAWGNEQFF.

The gene calls are TRBV28 and TRBJ1-5, with D uncertain. In germline, CDR1 is MDHEN, CDR2 SYDVKM. The germline V and J ends were trimmed by 5 bases and 11 bases, with 16 bases remaining between them. The CDR3 runs 13 residues. The CDR3 bases are TGTGCCAGCAGTCTCTCCAGGCAGGTGACCCAGCATTTT. Its translation is CASSLSRQVTQHF.